This TCR beta chain was captured by sequencing in a study of T cell responses to AZD1222 COVID-19 vaccine. The data were produced by immunoSEQ multiplex PCR, yet TCRdb's version contains in-frame clones alone and is incomplete. The repertoire holds 75,000 to 90,000 clones, with about 82% as singletons. Study-level findings and limits: Dominant at 160-218 and 743-854, vaccine-associated CD4 TCRs also spanned spike. The sample set comprised mostly white British donors with more females, and clonal diversity was possibly underestimated. Seropositive AZD1222 recipients at baseline numbered only five or six. Repertoires were obtained only post-peak T cell response.

Details on this clone: Its antigen is undetermined.

The TCR sequence derives from an adult in good health. This specimen was peripheral blood, taken on day 0 of AZD1222 vaccination.

The CDR3 spells CASSYGRETEAFF. In nucleotides, the CDR3 is TGTGCCAGCAGTTACGGCAGGGAGACTGAAGCTTTCTTT. V is TRBV6-2 or TRBV6-3 and J is TRBJ1-1, with D perhaps TRBD1 (5 bases). Trimming took off 2 bases at V and 5 bases at J, with 9 bases between the two ends. The CDR3 covers 13 residues. Germline V CDR1 and CDR2: MNHEY, SVGEGT.